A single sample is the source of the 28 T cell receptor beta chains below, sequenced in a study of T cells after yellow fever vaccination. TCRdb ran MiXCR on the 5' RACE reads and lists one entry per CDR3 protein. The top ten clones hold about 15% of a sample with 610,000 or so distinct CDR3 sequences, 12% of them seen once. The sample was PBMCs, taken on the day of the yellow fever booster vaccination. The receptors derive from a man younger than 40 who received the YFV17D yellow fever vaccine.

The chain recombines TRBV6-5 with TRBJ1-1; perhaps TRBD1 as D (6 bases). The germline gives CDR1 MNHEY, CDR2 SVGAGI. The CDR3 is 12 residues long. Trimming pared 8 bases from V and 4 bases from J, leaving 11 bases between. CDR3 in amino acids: CASGGARTEAFF. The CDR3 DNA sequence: TGTGCCAGCGGGGGGGCCCGCACTGAAGCTTTCTTT.

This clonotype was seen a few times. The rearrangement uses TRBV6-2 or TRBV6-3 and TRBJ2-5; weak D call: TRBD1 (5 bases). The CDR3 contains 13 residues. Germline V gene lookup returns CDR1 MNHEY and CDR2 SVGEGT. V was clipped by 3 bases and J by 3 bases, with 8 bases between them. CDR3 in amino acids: CASSYPGKETQYF. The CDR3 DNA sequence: TGTGCCAGCAGTTATCCAGGGAAAGAGACCCAGTACTTC.

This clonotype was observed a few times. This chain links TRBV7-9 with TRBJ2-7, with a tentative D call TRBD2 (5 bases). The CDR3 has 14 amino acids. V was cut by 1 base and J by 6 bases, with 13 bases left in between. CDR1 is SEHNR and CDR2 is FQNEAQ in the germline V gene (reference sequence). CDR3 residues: CASSLERESGEQYF. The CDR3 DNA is TGTGCCAGCAGCTTAGAACGGGAATCGGGCGAGCAGTACTTC.

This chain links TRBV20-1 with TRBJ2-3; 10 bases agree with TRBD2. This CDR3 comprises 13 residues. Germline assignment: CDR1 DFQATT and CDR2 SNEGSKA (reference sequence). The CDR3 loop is CSIVAGGRDTQYF. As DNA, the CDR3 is TGCAGCATCGTAGCGGGAGGTCGGGATACGCAGTATTTT.

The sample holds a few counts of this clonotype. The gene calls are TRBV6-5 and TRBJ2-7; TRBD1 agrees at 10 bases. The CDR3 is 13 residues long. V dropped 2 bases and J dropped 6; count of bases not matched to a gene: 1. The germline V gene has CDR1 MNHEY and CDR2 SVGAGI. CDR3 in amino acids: CASSYGTGVEQYF. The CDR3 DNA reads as TGTGCCAGCAGTTACGGGACAGGGGTCGAGCAGTACTTC.

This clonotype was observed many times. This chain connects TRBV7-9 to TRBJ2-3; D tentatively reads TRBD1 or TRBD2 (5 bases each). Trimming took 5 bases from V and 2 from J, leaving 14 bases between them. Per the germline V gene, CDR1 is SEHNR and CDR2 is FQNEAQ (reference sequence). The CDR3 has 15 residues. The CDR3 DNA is TGTGCCAGCAGCCCTAGGGGAGAAGACACAGATACGCAGTATTTT. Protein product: CASSPRGEDTDTQYF.

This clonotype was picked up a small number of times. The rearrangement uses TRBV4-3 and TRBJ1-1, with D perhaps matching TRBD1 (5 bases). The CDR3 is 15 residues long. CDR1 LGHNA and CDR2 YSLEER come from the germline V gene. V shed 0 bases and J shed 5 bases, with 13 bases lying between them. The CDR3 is CASSQEPTGGTEAFF. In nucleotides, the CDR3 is TGCGCCAGCAGCCAAGAGCCCACAGGCGGTACTGAAGCTTTCTTT.

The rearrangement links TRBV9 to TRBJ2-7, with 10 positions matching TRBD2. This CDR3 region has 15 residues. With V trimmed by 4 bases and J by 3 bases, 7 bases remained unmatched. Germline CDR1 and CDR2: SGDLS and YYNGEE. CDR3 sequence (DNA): TGTGCCAGCAGCCCTCGACTAGCGGGTAACTACGAGCAGTACTTC. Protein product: CASSPRLAGNYEQYF.

This CDR3 is CSAQAQETQYF. The CDR3 DNA follows: TGCAGTGCGCAAGCTCAAGAGACCCAGTACTTC. This chain uses TRBV20-1 with TRBJ2-5; D remains ambiguous. The germline gives CDR1 DFQATT, CDR2 SNEGSKA (reference sequence). Trimming removed 6 bases at V and 2 bases at J, with 7 bases between. This CDR3 is 11 amino acids long.

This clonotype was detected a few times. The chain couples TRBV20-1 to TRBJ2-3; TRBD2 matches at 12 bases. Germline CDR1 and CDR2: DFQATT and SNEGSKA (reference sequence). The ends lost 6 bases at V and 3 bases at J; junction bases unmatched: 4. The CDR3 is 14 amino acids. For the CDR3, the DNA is TGCAGTGCCCGACTAGCGGGAGTTACAGATACGCAGTATTTT. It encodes CSARLAGVTDTQYF.

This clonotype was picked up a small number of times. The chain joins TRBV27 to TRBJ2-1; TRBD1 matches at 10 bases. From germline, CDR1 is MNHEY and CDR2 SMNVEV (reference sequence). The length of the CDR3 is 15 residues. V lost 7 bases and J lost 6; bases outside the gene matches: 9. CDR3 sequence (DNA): TGTGCCAGCACCAGACAGGGGGCTTCTGTCAATGAGCAGTTCTTC. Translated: CASTRQGASVNEQFF.

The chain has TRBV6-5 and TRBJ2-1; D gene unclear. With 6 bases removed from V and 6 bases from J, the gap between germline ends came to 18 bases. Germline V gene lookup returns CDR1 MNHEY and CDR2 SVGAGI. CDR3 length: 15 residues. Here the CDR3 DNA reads TGTGCCAGCAGCTTCCCGAGTGGGTCAACCAATGAGCAGTTCTTC. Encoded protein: CASSFPSGSTNEQFF.

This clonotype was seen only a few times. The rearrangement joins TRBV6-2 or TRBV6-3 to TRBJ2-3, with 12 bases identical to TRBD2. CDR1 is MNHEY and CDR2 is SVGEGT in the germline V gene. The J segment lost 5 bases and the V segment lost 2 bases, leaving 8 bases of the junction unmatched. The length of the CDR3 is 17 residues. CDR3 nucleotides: TGTGCCAGCAGTTACCGGTGGACTAGCGGGACGGTAGATACGCAGTATTTT. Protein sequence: CASSYRWTSGTVDTQYF.

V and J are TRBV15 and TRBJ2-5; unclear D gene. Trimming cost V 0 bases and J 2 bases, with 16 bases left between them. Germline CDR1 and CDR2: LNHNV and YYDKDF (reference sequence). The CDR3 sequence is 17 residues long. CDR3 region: CATSRDPRLLRQETQYF. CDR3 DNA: TGTGCCACCAGCAGAGATCCGCGGTTGCTGAGGCAAGAGACCCAGTACTTC. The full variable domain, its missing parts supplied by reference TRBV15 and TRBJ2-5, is DAMVIQNPRYQVTQFGKPVTLSCSQTLNHNVMYWYQQKSSQAPKLLFHYYDKDFNNEADTPDNFQSRRPNTSFCFLDIRSPGLGDTAMYLCATSRDPRLLRQETQYFGPGTRLLVL.

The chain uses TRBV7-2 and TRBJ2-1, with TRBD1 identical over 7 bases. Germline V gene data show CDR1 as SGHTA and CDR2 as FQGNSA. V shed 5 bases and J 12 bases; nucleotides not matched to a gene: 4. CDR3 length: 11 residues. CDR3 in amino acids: CASSGPGGQFF. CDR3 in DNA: TGTGCCAGCAGCGGTCCAGGGGGGCAGTTCTTC.

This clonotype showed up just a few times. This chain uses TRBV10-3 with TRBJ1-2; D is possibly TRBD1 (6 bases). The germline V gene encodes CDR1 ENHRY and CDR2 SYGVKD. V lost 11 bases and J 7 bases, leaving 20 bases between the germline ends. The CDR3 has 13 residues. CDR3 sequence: CAVRGQLLGGYTF. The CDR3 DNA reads TGTGCCGTCCGGGGACAACTTTTAGGTGGCTACACCTTC.

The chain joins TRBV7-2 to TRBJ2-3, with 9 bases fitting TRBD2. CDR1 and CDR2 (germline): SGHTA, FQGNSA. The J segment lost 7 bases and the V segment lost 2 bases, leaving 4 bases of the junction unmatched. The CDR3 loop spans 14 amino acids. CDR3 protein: CASSLLASGNTQYF. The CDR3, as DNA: TGTGCCAGCAGCTTATTGGCTAGCGGGAATACGCAGTATTTT.

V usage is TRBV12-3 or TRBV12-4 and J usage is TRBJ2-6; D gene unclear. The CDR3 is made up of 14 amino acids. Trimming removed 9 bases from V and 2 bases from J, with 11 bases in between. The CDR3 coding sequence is TGTGCCAGTGCGCCCTCAACTGGGGCCAACGTCCTGACTTTC. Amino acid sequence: CASAPSTGANVLTF.

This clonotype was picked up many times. CDR3 amino acids: CASSRRDETQYF. CDR3 in DNA: TGTGCCAGCAGCCGCCGTGACGAGACCCAGTACTTC. The V gene is TRBV7-2, the J gene TRBJ2-5; the D is unclear. The CDR3 is 12 amino acids. Germline lookup yields CDR1 SGHTA and CDR2 FQGNSA. The V and J ends lost 5 bases and 5 bases respectively, with 9 bases between them.

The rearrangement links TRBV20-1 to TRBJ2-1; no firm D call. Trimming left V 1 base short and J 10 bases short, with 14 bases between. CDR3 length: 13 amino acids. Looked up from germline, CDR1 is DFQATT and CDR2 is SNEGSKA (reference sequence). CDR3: CSARGSSVNEQFF. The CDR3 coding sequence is TGCAGTGCTAGAGGAAGCTCAGTCAACGAGCAGTTCTTC.

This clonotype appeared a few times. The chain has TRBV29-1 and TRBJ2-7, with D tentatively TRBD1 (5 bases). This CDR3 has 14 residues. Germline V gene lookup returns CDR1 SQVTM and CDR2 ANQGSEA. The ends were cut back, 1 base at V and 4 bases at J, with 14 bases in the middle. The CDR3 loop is CSVEGPVGQYEQYF. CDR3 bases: TGCAGCGTTGAAGGACCCGTGGGGCAGTACGAGCAGTACTTC.

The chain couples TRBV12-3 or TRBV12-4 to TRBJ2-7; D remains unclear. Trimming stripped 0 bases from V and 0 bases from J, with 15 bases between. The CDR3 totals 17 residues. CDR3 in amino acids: CASSLARLQQDSYEQYF. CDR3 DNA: TGTGCCAGCAGTTTAGCGCGGCTCCAGCAAGACTCCTACGAGCAGTACTTC.

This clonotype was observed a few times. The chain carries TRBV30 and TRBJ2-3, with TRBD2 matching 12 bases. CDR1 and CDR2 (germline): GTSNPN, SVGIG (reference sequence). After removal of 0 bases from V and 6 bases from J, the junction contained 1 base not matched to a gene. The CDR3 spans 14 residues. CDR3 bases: TGTGCCTGGAGTGTAACTAGCGGGAGGGATACGCAGTATTTT. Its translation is CAWSVTSGRDTQYF.

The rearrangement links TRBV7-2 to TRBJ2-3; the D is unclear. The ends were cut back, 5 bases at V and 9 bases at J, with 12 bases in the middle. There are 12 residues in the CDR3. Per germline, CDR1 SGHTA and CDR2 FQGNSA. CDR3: CASSPLLHTQYF. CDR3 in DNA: TGTGCCAGCAGCCCCCTTTTGCACACGCAGTATTTT.

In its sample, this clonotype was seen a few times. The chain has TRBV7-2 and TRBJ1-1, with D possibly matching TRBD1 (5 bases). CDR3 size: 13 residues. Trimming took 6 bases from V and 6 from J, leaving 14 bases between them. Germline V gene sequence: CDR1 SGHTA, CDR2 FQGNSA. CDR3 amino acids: CASRTGTGAEAFF. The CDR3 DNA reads TGTGCCAGCAGAACAGGCACCGGGGCTGAAGCTTTCTTT.

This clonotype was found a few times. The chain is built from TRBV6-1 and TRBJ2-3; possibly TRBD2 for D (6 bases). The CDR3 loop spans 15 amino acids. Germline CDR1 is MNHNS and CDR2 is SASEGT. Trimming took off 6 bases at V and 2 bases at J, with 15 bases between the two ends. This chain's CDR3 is CASSRVGLVTDTQYF. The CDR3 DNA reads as TGTGCCAGCAGCCGGGTGGGACTCGTCACAGATACGCAGTATTTT.

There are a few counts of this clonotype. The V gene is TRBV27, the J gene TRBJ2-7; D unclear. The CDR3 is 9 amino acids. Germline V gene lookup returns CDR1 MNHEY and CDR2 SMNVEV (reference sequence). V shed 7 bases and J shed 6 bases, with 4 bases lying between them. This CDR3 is CASTFEQYF. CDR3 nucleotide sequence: TGTGCCAGCACCTTCGAGCAGTACTTC.

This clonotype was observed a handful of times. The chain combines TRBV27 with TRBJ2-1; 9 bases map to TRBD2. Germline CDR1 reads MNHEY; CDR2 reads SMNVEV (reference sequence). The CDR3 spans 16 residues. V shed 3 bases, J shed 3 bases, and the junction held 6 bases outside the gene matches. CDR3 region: CASSLAETSGYNEQFF. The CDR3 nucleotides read TGTGCCAGCAGTTTGGCCGAGACTAGCGGCTACAATGAGCAGTTCTTC.